This TCR beta chain was observed in a study of blood T cell repertoires in COVID-19. At the level of the study: COVID-19 samples, acute and convalescent, were from the United States, Italy and Spain. T cells, B-cell-depleted T cells, or PBMCs supplied cDNA or gDNA.

The V gene end was trimmed by 4 bases and the J gene end by 3 bases; junction bases not matched to a gene: 5. Germline CDR1 and CDR2: MDHEN and SYDVKM. The CDR3 is made up of 14 amino acids. Original methodology: Amplification of reference gene primers was used by the study to estimate nucleated cell counts. Assay: immunoSEQ multiplex PCR; the TCRdb copy retains only in-frame clones and omits some. Clonal size and the V and J genes are those of that table, whereas D and trimming came from the DNA. The sample holds 310,000 or so clones, roughly 82% seen once. The J gene is TRBJ1-2, the V gene TRBV28; 7 bases fit TRBD1. The sample was peripheral blood. This sequence was found in a woman aged 50 to 60 with acute or convalescent COVID-19. CDR3 nucleotides: TGTGCCAGCAGTTCTCCGGGACAGTACTATGGCTACACCTTC. As protein: CASSSPGQYYGYTF.